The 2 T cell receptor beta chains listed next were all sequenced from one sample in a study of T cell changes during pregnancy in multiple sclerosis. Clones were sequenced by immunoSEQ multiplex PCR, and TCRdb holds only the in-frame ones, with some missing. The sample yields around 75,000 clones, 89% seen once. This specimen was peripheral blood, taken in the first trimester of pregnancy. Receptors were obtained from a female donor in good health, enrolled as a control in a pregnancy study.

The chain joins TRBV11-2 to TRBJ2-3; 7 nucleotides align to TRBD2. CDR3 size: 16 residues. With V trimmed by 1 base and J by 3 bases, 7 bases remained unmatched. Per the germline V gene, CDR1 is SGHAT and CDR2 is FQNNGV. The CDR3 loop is CASSLVRGAGTDTQYF. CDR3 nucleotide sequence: TGTGCCAGCAGCTTAGTTCGGGGAGCGGGGACAGATACGCAGTATTTT.

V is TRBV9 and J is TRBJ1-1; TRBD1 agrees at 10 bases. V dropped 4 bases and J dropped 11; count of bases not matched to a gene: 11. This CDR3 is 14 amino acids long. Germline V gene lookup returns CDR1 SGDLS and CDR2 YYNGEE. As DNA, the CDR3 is TGTGCCAGCAGCCCCTACCTCGGGACAGGGGAGGCTTTCTTT. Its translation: CASSPYLGTGEAFF. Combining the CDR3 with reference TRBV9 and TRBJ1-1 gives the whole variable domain DSGVTQTPKHLITATGQRVTLRCSPRSGDLSVYWYQQSLDQGLQFLIQYYNGEERAKGNILERFSAQQFPDLHSELNLSSLELGDSALYFCASSPYLGTGEAFFGQGTRLTVV.